The present entry profiles one T cell receptor (beta chain) with its context. TCRdb itself ran the RT-PCR reads through MiXCR, one entry per CDR3 protein. The sample consists of approximately 720,000 distinct CDR3 sequences, 11% to 15% of them appearing once. V shed 0 bases, J shed 1 base, and the junction held 4 bases outside the gene matches. The CDR3 is 17 residues long. CDR1 is SGHRS and CDR2 is YFSETQ in the germline V gene. This clonotype was obtained from a female donor in good health, serving as a healthy control. Sequencing was performed on memory CD4+ T cells from blood. The chain combines TRBV5-1 with TRBJ1-3, with 10 bases fitting TRBD1. The CDR3 region is CASSLAGQGYSGNTIYF. Written as DNA, the CDR3 is TGCGCCAGCAGCTTGGCGGGACAGGGGTATTCTGGAAACACCATATATTTT.